The rows below give T cell receptor beta chains drawn from one sample of a study of blood T cells in healthy people across ages. TCRdb independently ran MiXCR on the 5' RACE reads; one entry per CDR3 protein. This table holds 600,000 or so distinct CDR3 sequences, approximately 30% found once. The sequenced sample consisted of blood. The receptors come from an elderly woman in good health. The CDR3 runs from the conserved cysteine through the conserved F or W. Each record gives: clone size, V gene, J gene, D gene, CDR3 protein, CDR3 DNA. A D gene is named only where the DNA matches it firmly. Clone size is stated in some rows and not others, as once, few, many or a class when expanded.

many	TRBV18	TRBJ2-1	TRBD1	CASSPQGAYVNEQFF	TGTGCCAGCTCACCGCAGGGGGCCTATGTCAATGAGCAGTTCTTC
-	TRBV27	TRBJ1-6	-	CASSLAGSTALHF	TGTGCCAGCAGTTTAGCCGGGTCCACAGCCCTCCACTTT
many	TRBV5-1	TRBJ2-5	TRBD1	CASRRFGQGAETQYF	TGCGCCAGCAGGCGGTTCGGACAGGGGGCTGAGACCCAGTACTTC
few	TRBV5-1	TRBJ1-1	TRBD1	CASRFGQGFFF	TGCGCCAGCAGATTCGGACAGGGGTTTTTCTTT
-	TRBV5-1	TRBJ1-4	TRBD1	CASSTGQVDRRKLFF	TGCGCCAGCAGCACAGGACAGGTAGACCGTCGAAAACTGTTTTTT
many	TRBV7-2	TRBJ2-2	TRBD2	CASRPGGTGELFF	TGTGCCAGCAGACCGGGGGGAACCGGGGAGCTGTTTTTT
few	TRBV7-2	TRBJ1-1	TRBD1	CASSSQQGASTEAFF	TGTGCCAGCAGCTCACAACAGGGGGCGAGCACTGAAGCTTTCTTT
many	TRBV6-2/TRBV6-3	TRBJ1-4	-	CASRPGTSGRINEKLFF	TGTGCCAGCAGACCCGGGACCTCCGGCCGGATTAATGAAAAACTGTTTTTT
-	TRBV7-6	TRBJ2-7	-	CASSSGGGTNLYEQYF	TGTGCCAGCAGCTCAGGGGGGGGCACTAACCTCTACGAGCAGTACTTC
many	TRBV20-1	TRBJ2-7	TRBD1	CSARDGTGGVYEQYF	TGCAGTGCTAGAGACGGGACAGGGGGCGTATACGAGCAGTACTTC
many	TRBV9	TRBJ2-3	-	CASSEGPSTDTQYF	TGTGCCAGCAGCGAGGGACCAAGCACAGATACGCAGTATTTT
few	TRBV6-5	TRBJ2-1	TRBD2	CASSYPGGRPAFF	TGTGCCAGCAGTTACCCGGGGGGGAGACCAGCGTTCTTC
-	TRBV7-9	TRBJ2-5	-	CASSRMSSETQYF	TGTGCCAGCAGCAGGATGAGTTCAGAGACCCAGTACTTC
-	TRBV12-3/TRBV12-4	TRBJ1-2	-	CASSLDYRPAGYTF	TGTGCCAGCAGTTTAGACTACAGGCCGGCTGGCTACACCTTC
many	TRBV30	TRBJ2-7	TRBD1	CAWGSTGGGYEQYF	TGTGCCTGGGGGTCGACAGGGGGAGGCTACGAGCAGTACTTC
many	TRBV9	TRBJ1-6	-	CASSARQDNSPLHF	TGTGCCAGCAGCGCCCGACAGGATAATTCACCCCTCCACTTT
-	TRBV20-1	TRBJ2-5	-	CSAGRGGQDTSQYF	TGCAGTGCTGGCAGGGGGGGACAGGATACATCCCAGTACTTC
few	TRBV15	TRBJ1-1	TRBD1	CATSGPVTGEVNTEAFF	TGTGCCACCAGCGGACCAGTGACAGGGGAGGTGAACACTGAAGCTTTCTTT
few	TRBV6-4	TRBJ2-2	-	CASSDSDTGELFF	TGTGCCAGCAGTGATTCCGACACCGGGGAGCTGTTTTTT
many	TRBV27	TRBJ2-5	TRBD2	CASSWTSGGPDGQYF	TGTGCCAGCAGTTGGACTAGCGGGGGCCCTGATGGGCAGTACTTC
many	TRBV6-2/TRBV6-3	TRBJ2-4	TRBD1	CASSYDNRGMDIQYF	TGTGCCAGCAGTTACGATAACAGGGGCATGGACATTCAGTACTTC
once	TRBV20-1	TRBJ2-4	TRBD2	CSARSGGSGRGNIQYF	TGCAGCGCTAGATCCGGGGGCAGCGGGAGGGGGAACATTCAGTACTTC
many	TRBV7-2	TRBJ2-7	-	CASSIDRIYEQYF	TGTGCCAGCAGCATAGACCGGATCTACGAGCAGTACTTC
few	TRBV6-2/TRBV6-3	TRBJ2-2	TRBD2	CASSPSSGGSGELFF	TGTGCCAGCAGTCCCTCCAGCGGGGGATCCGGGGAGCTGTTTTTT
few	TRBV24-1	TRBJ1-2	-	CATSELDYGYTF	TGTGCCACCAGTGAGTTGGACTATGGCTACACCTTC
-	TRBV7-2	TRBJ1-1	TRBD1	CASSLYRGGTEAFF	TGTGCCAGCAGCCTGTACAGGGGGGGCACTGAAGCTTTCTTT
-	TRBV10-3	TRBJ1-1	-	CAISVHRETEAFF	TGTGCCATCAGTGTACATCGAGAGACTGAAGCTTTCTTT
many	TRBV11-3	TRBJ2-3	-	CASSLEGSGDTQYF	TGTGCCAGCAGCTTAGAAGGGTCAGGGGATACGCAGTATTTT
many	TRBV12-3/TRBV12-4	TRBJ2-7	-	CASSLAGITHEQYF	TGTGCCAGCAGTTTGGCAGGAATCACCCACGAGCAGTACTTC
many	TRBV7-2	TRBJ2-3	-	CASAKGGYPSTDTQYF	TGTGCCAGCGCCAAGGGAGGCTACCCTAGCACAGATACGCAGTATTTT
-	TRBV7-9	TRBJ2-4	TRBD1	CASSDRTGGLSEQYF	TGTGCCAGCAGTGATAGGACAGGGGGTCTAAGTGAGCAGTACTTC
-	TRBV12-3/TRBV12-4	TRBJ2-5	-	CASSNLPGQPLGETQYF	TGTGCCAGCAGTAATTTACCGGGACAACCTCTCGGAGAGACCCAGTACTTC
few	TRBV10-3	TRBJ2-3	-	CAIMGVNTDTQYF	TGTGCCATCATGGGGGTGAACACAGATACGCAGTATTTT
-	TRBV20-1	TRBJ1-1	TRBD1	CSAYGQGRGRNTEAFF	TGCAGTGCTTACGGACAGGGAAGGGGGCGGAACACTGAAGCTTTCTTT
many	TRBV5-1	TRBJ2-3	-	CASSRRSNTDTQYF	TGCGCCAGCAGCCGGAGGTCGAACACAGATACGCAGTATTTT
many	TRBV3-1	TRBJ2-3	TRBD2	CASSQVGAGGTDTQYF	TGTGCCAGCAGCCAAGTCGGAGCGGGGGGGACCGATACGCAGTATTTT
many	TRBV5-4	TRBJ2-7	TRBD2	CASSLLAGGFYEQYF	TGTGCCAGCAGTTTACTAGCGGGGGGATTCTACGAGCAGTACTTC
-	TRBV7-9	TRBJ1-2	TRBD1	CASSPWDRVNYGYTF	TGTGCCAGCAGCCCGTGGGACAGGGTAAACTATGGCTACACCTTC
many	TRBV27	TRBJ2-1	TRBD2	CASSLRLAGDTAYEQFF	TGTGCCAGCAGTCTCAGACTAGCGGGGGACACGGCCTATGAGCAGTTCTTC
many	TRBV6-2/TRBV6-3	TRBJ2-1	TRBD2	CASKAGGDNEQFF	TGTGCCAGCAAGGCGGGGGGCGACAATGAGCAGTTCTTC
few	TRBV2	TRBJ2-1	-	CASDLVNEQFF	TGTGCCAGCGATCTAGTAAATGAGCAGTTCTTC
-	TRBV5-1	TRBJ2-5	-	CASSLWAQPQETQYF	TGCGCCAGCAGCTTGTGGGCTCAGCCACAAGAGACCCAGTACTTC
many	TRBV18	TRBJ2-7	TRBD1	CASSTGQGSSYEQYF	TGTGCCAGCTCAACGGGACAGGGATCGTCCTACGAGCAGTACTTC
-	TRBV7-2	TRBJ2-2	-	CASRLTTPAGELFF	TGTGCCAGCAGACTTACTACCCCCGCGGGGGAGCTGTTTTTT
few	TRBV5-1	TRBJ1-1	TRBD1	CASSSGQGINTEAFF	TGCGCCAGCAGCTCAGGACAGGGCATCAACACTGAAGCTTTCTTT
many	TRBV2	TRBJ1-5	TRBD1	CASSTNPGQVRSSQPQHF	TGTGCCAGCAGTACAAACCCTGGACAGGTACGGAGTAGCCAGCCCCAGCATTTT
-	TRBV18	TRBJ1-1	-	CASSPRRENIEAFF	TGTGCCAGCTCACCACGTCGAGAGAACATTGAAGCTTTCTTT
-	TRBV4-1	TRBJ2-3	-	CASSQELFSPYTQYF	TGCGCCAGCAGCCAAGAACTGTTCTCTCCGTATACGCAGTATTTT
-	TRBV20-1	TRBJ1-1	TRBD1	CSARDQGAPEAFF	TGCAGTGCTAGAGATCAGGGGGCTCCTGAAGCTTTCTTT
many	TRBV6-1	TRBJ2-7	-	CASSPRGHLPYEQYF	TGTGCCAGCAGCCCACGGGGACATCTTCCCTACGAGCAGTACTTC
-	TRBV29-1	TRBJ2-7	TRBD1	CSGTQGHSYEQYF	TGCAGCGGTACACAGGGGCACTCCTACGAGCAGTACTTC
few	TRBV5-6	TRBJ2-2	-	CANSLVTGELFF	TGTGCCAACAGCTTGGTCACCGGGGAGCTGTTTTTT
-	TRBV7-2	TRBJ2-5	-	CASSLGRGGAEETQYF	TGTGCCAGCAGCTTAGGCCGAGGGGGTGCGGAGGAGACCCAGTACTTC
many	TRBV20-1	TRBJ2-3	TRBD1	CSATGQGASSSAQYF	TGCAGTGCTACTGGACAGGGGGCCAGTAGTAGTGCGCAGTATTTT
few	TRBV10-3	TRBJ1-2	-	CAISESSYYGYTF	TGTGCCATCAGTGAGTCCAGTTACTATGGCTACACCTTC